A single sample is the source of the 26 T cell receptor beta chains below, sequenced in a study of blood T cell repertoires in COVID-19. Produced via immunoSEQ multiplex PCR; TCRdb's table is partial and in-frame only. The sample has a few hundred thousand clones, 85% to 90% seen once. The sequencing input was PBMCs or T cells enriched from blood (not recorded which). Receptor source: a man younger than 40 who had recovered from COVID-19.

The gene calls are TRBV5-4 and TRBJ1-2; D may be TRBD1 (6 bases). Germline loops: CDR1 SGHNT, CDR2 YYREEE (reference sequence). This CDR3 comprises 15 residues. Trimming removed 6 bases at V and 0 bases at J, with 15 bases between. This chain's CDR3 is CASTQRQVANYGYTF. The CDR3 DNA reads TGTGCCAGCACCCAAAGACAGGTAGCTAACTATGGCTACACCTTC.

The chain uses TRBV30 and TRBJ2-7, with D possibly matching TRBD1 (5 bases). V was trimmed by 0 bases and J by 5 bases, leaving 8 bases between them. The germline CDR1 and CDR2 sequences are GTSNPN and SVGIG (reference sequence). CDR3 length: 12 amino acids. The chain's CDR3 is CAWSVSRDEQYF. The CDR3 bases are TGTGCCTGGAGTGTATCCAGGGACGAGCAGTACTTC.

The CDR3 sequence: CASSFGGGNEQFF. The CDR3, as DNA: TGTGCCAGCAGTTTTGGGGGGGGAAATGAGCAGTTCTTC. V is TRBV6-6 and J is TRBJ2-1, with 7 bases identical to TRBD2. With 4 bases clipped from V and 7 bases from J, the junction kept 4 bases outside the gene matches. This CDR3 is 13 amino acids long. Looked up from germline, CDR1 is MNHNY and CDR2 is SVGAGI (reference sequence).

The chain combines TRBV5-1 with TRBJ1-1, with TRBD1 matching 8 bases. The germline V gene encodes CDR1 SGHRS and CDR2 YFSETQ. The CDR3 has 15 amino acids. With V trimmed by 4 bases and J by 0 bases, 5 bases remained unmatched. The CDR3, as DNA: TGCGCCAGCAGCGCGCCGGACAGGGTGAACACTGAAGCTTTCTTT. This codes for CASSAPDRVNTEAFF.

CDR3 bases: TGTGCCAGCAGCCAACTTGCTCTTTCAGGGGGATATAGCAATCAGCCCCAGCATTTT. Its protein product is CASSQLALSGGYSNQPQHF. The chain couples TRBV5-6 to TRBJ1-5; 7 positions agree with TRBD1. The CDR3 is 19 residues long. V dropped 4 bases and J dropped 0; count of bases not matched to a gene: 16. In germline, CDR1 is SGHDT, CDR2 YYEEEE.

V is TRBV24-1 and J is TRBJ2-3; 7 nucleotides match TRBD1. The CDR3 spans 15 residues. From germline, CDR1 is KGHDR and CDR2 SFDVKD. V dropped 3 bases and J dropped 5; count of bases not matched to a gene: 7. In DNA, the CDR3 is TGTGCCACCAGTGATACCCCGACAGGGCTAGATACGCAGTATTTT. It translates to CATSDTPTGLDTQYF.

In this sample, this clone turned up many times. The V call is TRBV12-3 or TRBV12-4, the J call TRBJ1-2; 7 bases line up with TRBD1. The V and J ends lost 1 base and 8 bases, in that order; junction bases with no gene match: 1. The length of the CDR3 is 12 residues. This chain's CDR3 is CASSLGTGGYTF. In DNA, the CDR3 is TGTGCCAGCAGTTTAGGGACAGGAGGCTACACCTTC.

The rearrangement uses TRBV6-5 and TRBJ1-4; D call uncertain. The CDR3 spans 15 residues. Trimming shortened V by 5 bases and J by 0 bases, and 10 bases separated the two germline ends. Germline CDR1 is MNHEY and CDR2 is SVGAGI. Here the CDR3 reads CASSRGDATNEKLFF. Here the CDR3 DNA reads TGTGCCAGCAGTCGGGGTGATGCAACTAATGAAAAACTGTTTTTT.

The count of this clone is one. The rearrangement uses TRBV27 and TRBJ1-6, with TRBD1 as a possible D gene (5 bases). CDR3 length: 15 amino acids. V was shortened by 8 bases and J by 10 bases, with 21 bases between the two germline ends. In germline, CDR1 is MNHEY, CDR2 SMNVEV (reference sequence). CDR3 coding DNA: TGTGCCAGCCGGGGGGTCAAAGAACGGGCCTCACCCCTCCACTTT. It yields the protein CASRGVKERASPLHF.

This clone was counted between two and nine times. The CDR3 DNA sequence: TGCGCCAGCAGCCTCGACAGGGTCGATAATGAAAAACTGTTTTTT. Its translation is CASSLDRVDNEKLFF. This chain links TRBV5-1 with TRBJ1-4; 7 bases are a match to TRBD1. After removal of 4 bases from V and 4 bases from J, the junction contained 7 bases not matched to a gene. This CDR3 spans 15 amino acids. Germline V gives CDR1 SGHRS, CDR2 YFSETQ.

The CDR3 sequence is CSASKGTEAGELFF. The CDR3 nucleotides read TGCAGTGCTAGTAAGGGGACAGAGGCCGGGGAGCTGTTTTTT. This rearrangement joins TRBV20-1 to TRBJ2-2; 7 bases line up with TRBD1. V lost 3 bases, J lost 6 bases, and 7 bases stayed unmatched. In germline, CDR1 is DFQATT, CDR2 SNEGSKA (reference sequence). The CDR3 totals 14 residues.

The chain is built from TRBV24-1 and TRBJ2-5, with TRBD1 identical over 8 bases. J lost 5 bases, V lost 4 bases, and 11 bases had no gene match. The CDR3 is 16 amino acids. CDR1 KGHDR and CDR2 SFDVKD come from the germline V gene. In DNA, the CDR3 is TGTGCCACCAGTGAATTGGGGACAGGTAGCTTGGAGACCCAGTACTTC. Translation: CATSELGTGSLETQYF.

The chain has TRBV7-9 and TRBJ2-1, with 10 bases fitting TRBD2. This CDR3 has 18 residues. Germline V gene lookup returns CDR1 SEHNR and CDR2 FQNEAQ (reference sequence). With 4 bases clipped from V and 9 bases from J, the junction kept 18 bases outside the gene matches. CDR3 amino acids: CASSSPRGLAGANVEQFF. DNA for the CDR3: TGTGCCAGCAGCTCACCTCGGGGGCTAGCGGGAGCAAACGTTGAGCAGTTCTTC.

CDR3 sequence reads: CASSLSGQDNEQFF. CDR3 DNA sequence: TGTGCCAGCAGTTTATCGGGACAGGACAATGAGCAGTTCTTC. The genes are TRBV27 and TRBJ2-1; 8 nucleotides line up with TRBD1. CDR1 is MNHEY and CDR2 is SMNVEV in the germline V gene (reference sequence). The CDR3 runs 14 residues. The J segment lost 5 bases and the V segment lost 0 bases, leaving 0 bases of the junction unmatched.

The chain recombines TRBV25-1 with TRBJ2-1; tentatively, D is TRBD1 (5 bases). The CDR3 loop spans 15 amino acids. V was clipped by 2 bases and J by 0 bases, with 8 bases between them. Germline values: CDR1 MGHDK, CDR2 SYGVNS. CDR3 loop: CASSEPGISYNEQFF. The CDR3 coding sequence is TGTGCCAGCAGTGAACCAGGGATCTCCTACAATGAGCAGTTCTTC.

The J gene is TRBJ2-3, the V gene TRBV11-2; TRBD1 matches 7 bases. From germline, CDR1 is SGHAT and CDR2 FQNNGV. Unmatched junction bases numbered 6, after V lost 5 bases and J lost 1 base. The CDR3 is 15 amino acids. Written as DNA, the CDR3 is TGTGCCAGCAGCCCTGACAGGGCTCGCACAGATACGCAGTATTTT. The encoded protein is CASSPDRARTDTQYF.

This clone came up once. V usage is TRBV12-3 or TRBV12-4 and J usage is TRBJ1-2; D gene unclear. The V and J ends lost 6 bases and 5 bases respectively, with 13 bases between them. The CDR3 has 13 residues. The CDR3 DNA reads TGTGCCAGCAGCCCTGGAGATCCTTATGGCTACACCTTC. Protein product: CASSPGDPYGYTF.

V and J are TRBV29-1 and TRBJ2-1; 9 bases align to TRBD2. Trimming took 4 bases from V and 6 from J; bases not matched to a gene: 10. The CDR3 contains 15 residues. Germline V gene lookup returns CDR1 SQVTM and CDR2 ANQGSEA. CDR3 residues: CSVGRGGGASNEQFF. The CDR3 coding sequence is TGCAGCGTTGGAAGAGGCGGGGGGGCCTCCAATGAGCAGTTCTTC.

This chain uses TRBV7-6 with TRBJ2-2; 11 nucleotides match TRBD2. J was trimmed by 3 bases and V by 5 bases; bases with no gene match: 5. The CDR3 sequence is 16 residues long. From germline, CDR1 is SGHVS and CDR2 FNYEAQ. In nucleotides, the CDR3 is TGTGCCAGCAGCCCCATAGCGGGGGGGTACACCGGGGAGCTGTTTTTT. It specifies CASSPIAGGYTGELFF. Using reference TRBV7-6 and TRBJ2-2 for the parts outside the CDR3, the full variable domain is GAGVSQSPRYKVTKRGQDVALRCDPISGHVSLYWYRQALGQGPEFLTYFNYEAQQDKSGLPNDRFSAERPEGSISTLTIQRTEQRDSAMYRCASSPIAGGYTGELFFGEGSRLTVL.

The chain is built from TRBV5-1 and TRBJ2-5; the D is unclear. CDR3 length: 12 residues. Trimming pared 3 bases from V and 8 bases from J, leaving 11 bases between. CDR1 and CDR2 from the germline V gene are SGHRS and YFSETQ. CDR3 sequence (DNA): TGCGCCAGCAGCTCAGACTCCGCAACCCAGTACTTC. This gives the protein CASSSDSATQYF.

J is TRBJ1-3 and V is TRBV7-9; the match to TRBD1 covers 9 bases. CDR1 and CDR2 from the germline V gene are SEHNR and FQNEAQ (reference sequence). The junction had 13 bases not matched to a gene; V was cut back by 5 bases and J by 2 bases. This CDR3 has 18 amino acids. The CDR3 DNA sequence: TGTGCCAGCAGCCCAACATATGGACAGGGGAGCACTGGAAACACCATATATTTT. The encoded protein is CASSPTYGQGSTGNTIYF.

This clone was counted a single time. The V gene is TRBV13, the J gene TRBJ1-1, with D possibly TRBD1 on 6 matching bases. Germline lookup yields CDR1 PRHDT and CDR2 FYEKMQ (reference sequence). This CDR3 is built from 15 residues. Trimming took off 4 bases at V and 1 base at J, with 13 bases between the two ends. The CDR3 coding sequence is TGTGCCAGCAGCTATACAGGGTATCAGAACACTGAAGCTTTCTTT. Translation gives CASSYTGYQNTEAFF.

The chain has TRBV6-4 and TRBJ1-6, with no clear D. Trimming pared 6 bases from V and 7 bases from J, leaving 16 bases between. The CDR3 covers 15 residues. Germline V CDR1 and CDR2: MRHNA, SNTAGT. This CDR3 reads CASSLDLDRNSPLHF. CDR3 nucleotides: TGTGCCAGCAGCCTAGATTTAGATAGAAATTCACCCCTCCACTTT.

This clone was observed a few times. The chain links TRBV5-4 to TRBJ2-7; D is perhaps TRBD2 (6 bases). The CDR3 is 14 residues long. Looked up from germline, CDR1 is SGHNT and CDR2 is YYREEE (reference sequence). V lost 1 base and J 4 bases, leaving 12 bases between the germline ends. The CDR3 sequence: CASSLIGGSYEQYF. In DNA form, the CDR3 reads TGTGCCAGCAGCTTGATCGGAGGGAGTTACGAGCAGTACTTC. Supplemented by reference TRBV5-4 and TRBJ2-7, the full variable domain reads ETGVTQSPTHLIKTRGQQVTLRCSSQSGHNTVSWYQQALGQGPQFIFQYYREEENGRGNFPPRFSGLQFPNYSSELNVNALELDDSALYLCASSLIGGSYEQYFGPGTRLTVT.

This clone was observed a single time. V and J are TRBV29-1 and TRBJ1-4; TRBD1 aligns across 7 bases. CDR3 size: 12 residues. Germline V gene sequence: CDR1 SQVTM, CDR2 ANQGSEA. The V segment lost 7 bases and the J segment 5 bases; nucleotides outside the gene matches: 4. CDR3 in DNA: TGCAGCGCAGGGGGGGGAAATGAAAAACTGTTTTTT. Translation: CSAGGGNEKLFF.

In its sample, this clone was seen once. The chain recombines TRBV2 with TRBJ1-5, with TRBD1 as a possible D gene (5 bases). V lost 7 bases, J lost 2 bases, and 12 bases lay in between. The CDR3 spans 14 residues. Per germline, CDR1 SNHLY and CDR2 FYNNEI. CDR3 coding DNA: TGTGCCAGCAAGGGGTCCAGGGGCAATCAGCCCCAGCATTTT. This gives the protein CASKGSRGNQPQHF.